A selection of T cell receptor beta chains follows, all from one sample in a study of cytomegalovirus exposure and HLA in healthy donors. Method: immunoSEQ multiplex PCR; TCRdb's copy keeps in-frame clones and lacks some. The sample carries hundreds of thousands of clones, around four fifths recorded once. Sequenced: PBMCs. These receptors came from a boy aged 2 to 10 in good health and CMV-seronegative. Each CDR3 is given without its conserved first and last residue.

v_gene,len,j_gene,CDR3aa
TRBV11-2,14,TRBJ1-2,ASSATRAPGGNGYT
TRBV6-1,11,TRBJ2-7,ATSREGLREQY
TRBV4-1,13,TRBJ2-1,ASSSGLAGDGEQF
TRBV6-4,13,TRBJ2-1,ASSYTGEAYNEQF
TRBV7-6,13,TRBJ2-1,ASSAFEREGNEQF
TRBV5-1,15,TRBJ2-1,ASSPLDTSWVGDEQF
TRBV6-1,13,TRBJ1-5,ASSEDGNSNQPQH
TRBV2,10,TRBJ2-1,ASTGSSDEQF
TRBV2,12,TRBJ1-1,ASSTDRVLSEAF
TRBV19,13,TRBJ2-2,ASRWDRGRTGELF
TRBV30,12,TRBJ1-5,AWNTGGTGQPQH
TRBV2,11,TRBJ2-2,ASSRTVIGELF
TRBV6-1,13,TRBJ1-5,ASGGTGGGNQPQH
TRBV11-1,14,TRBJ2-1,ASSPEAGSTYNEQF
TRBV7-9,13,TRBJ2-1,ASSFLAGAYNEQF
TRBV29-1,13,TRBJ2-7,SVEEAASGSWEQY
TRBV19,11,TRBJ1-6,ASTRGSGSPLH
TRBV6-5,10,TRBJ1-4,ATGLGREKLF
TRBV6-1,16,TRBJ2-3,ASSEARTSGRAADTQY
TRBV9,10,TRBJ2-1,ASSVEYQRVI
TRBV19,15,TRBJ1-5,ASRSGTGMDSNQPQH
TRBV7-9,13,TRBJ2-3,ASSPQGGGTDTQY
TRBV5-4,13,TRBJ2-7,ASTNSQGNSYEQY
TRBV5-4,14,TRBJ2-7,ASSLEGQLSVAEQY